The present TCR beta chain was sequenced within a study of blood T cell repertoires in COVID-19. Trimming pared 4 bases from V and 2 bases from J, leaving 15 bases between. From germline, CDR1 is SGHRS and CDR2 YFSETQ. CDR3 length: 16 amino acids. What the recovered Cohort 3 donors had was two negative PCRs, clearance, or symptom resolution. Profiling relied on immunoSEQ multiplex PCR, and the TCRdb table lists in-frame clones only, not all of them. The sample contains about 140,000 clones, approximately 78% of which appear only once. This sequence joins TRBV5-1 and TRBJ2-2; D is unresolved. The receptor's source is a woman in her forties or fifties who had recovered from COVID-19. Material for sequencing was PBMCs or T cells enriched from blood (not recorded which). CDR3 loop: CASSVKTSSNTGELFF. The CDR3 region has the DNA TGCGCCAGCAGCGTTAAAACGAGCTCCAACACCGGGGAGCTGTTTTTT.